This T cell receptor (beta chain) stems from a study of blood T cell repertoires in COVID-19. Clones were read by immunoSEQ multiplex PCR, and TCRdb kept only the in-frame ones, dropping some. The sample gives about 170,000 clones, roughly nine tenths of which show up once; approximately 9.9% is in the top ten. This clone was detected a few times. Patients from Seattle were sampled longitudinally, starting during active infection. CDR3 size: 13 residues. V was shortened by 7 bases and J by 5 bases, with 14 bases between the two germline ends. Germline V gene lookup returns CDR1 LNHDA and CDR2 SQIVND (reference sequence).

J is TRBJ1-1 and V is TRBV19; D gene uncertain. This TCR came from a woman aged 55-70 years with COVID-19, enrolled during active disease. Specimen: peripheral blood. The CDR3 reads CASIRSFRTEAFF. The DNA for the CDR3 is TGTGCCAGTATAAGGTCCTTCAGGACTGAAGCTTTCTTT.